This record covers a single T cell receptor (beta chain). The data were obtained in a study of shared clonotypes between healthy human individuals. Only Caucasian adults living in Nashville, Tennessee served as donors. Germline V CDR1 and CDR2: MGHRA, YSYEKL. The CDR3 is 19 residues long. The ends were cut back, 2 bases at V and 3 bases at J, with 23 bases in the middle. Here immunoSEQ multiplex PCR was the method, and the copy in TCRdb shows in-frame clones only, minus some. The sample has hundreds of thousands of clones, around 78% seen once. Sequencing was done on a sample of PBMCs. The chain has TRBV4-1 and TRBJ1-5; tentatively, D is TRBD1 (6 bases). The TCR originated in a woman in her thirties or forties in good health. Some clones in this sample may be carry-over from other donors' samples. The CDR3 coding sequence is TGCGCCAGCAGCCAACAAAAGCCCGGGACAAAGGTTGACAATCAGCCCCAGCATTTT. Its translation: CASSQQKPGTKVDNQPQHF.